The TCR beta chain under discussion was sequenced for a study of cytomegalovirus exposure and HLA in healthy donors. Study-level results: TCR beta chain V- and J-gene trimming was linked, in a later analysis, to a missense variant in DCLRE1C.

Details on this clone: The antigen remains unidentified.

Primers included in the PCR were 60 Vbeta and 13 Jbeta primers. Libraries were prepared by immunoSEQ multiplex PCR; TCRdb keeps only in-frame clonotypes and omits some of them. The repertoire holds roughly 110,000 clones, 60% to 85% seen once, with 2.5% to 3% in the top ten. This sequence was found in a male donor in good health and CMV-seropositive. Sample: PBMCs.

The DNA for the CDR3 is TGTGCCAGCACTACGGGACAGGTCTATGGCTACACCTTC. This translates into CASTTGQVYGYTF. The rearrangement joins TRBV28 to TRBJ1-2; 8 bases align to TRBD1. With V trimmed by 7 bases and J by 4 bases, 5 bases remained unmatched. The CDR3 has 13 residues. The germline CDR1 and CDR2 sequences are MDHEN and SYDVKM.